This TCR beta chain appears in the sequencing data of a study of metastatic and nonmetastatic thyroid tumors (dated by TCRdb to 2020 to 2022). Study-wide context: For patients with malignant and with benign thyroid disease, the researchers compared repertoires between peripheral blood samples and tumor or nodule tissue samples. Paper-wide results and their limitations: In both blood and tumor samples, TCR beta diversity was reported to be significantly higher in malignant tumors than in benign nodules.

None of the patients had been given any treatment before thyroid surgery. Using T-cell receptor beta sequencing, the study looked back at clinical samples from patients collected from the early 2010s to the late 2010s. The method was PCR. The reads were generated on an Illumina HiSeq 4000. High-throughput sequencing was used to profile the TCR beta-chain CDR3 region of each patient. The study's own analysis went as follows. A classifier to discriminate distant-metastatic papillary thyroid cancer patients was built from CDR3 differences across clinicopathological groups. To measure repertoire diversity the researchers used the Shannon index, while the Morisita-Horn index served to gauge how similar the tumor and blood repertoires were. TCRdb reworked the public reads: Q25 trimming with fastp, MiXCR clone assembly, productive beta chains retained. V and J calls and clone size were set by TCRdb, not the authors. The sample yields tens of thousands of clones; around a quarter were counted once. The top ten hold 7% to 10% of the sample.

In its sample, this clone comes out as medium-sized (0.01 to 0.1%). The clone's antigen remains unknown. No qualities accompany the bases; no much larger clone lies one base away. The CDR3 measures 10 amino acids from cysteine to phenylalanine. The DNA shown is the 30-base CDR3, in frame from base 1. In the germline V gene, CDR1 corresponds to MNHNS and CDR2 to SASEGT. V gives up 3 bases and J gives up 4 bases, and the segment between their germline ends measures 1 base. The chain is made from TRBV6-1 and TRBJ2-7; confidence is insufficient to name the D gene. The TCR comes from a female donor with papillary thyroid cancer or a benign thyroid nodule (not recorded which). Some clones in this sample may be carry-over from other donors' samples. Sequenced input: blood. CDR3 sequence: CASSEYEQYF. The DNA reads as follows: TGTGCCAGCAGTGAGTACGAGCAGTACTTC.